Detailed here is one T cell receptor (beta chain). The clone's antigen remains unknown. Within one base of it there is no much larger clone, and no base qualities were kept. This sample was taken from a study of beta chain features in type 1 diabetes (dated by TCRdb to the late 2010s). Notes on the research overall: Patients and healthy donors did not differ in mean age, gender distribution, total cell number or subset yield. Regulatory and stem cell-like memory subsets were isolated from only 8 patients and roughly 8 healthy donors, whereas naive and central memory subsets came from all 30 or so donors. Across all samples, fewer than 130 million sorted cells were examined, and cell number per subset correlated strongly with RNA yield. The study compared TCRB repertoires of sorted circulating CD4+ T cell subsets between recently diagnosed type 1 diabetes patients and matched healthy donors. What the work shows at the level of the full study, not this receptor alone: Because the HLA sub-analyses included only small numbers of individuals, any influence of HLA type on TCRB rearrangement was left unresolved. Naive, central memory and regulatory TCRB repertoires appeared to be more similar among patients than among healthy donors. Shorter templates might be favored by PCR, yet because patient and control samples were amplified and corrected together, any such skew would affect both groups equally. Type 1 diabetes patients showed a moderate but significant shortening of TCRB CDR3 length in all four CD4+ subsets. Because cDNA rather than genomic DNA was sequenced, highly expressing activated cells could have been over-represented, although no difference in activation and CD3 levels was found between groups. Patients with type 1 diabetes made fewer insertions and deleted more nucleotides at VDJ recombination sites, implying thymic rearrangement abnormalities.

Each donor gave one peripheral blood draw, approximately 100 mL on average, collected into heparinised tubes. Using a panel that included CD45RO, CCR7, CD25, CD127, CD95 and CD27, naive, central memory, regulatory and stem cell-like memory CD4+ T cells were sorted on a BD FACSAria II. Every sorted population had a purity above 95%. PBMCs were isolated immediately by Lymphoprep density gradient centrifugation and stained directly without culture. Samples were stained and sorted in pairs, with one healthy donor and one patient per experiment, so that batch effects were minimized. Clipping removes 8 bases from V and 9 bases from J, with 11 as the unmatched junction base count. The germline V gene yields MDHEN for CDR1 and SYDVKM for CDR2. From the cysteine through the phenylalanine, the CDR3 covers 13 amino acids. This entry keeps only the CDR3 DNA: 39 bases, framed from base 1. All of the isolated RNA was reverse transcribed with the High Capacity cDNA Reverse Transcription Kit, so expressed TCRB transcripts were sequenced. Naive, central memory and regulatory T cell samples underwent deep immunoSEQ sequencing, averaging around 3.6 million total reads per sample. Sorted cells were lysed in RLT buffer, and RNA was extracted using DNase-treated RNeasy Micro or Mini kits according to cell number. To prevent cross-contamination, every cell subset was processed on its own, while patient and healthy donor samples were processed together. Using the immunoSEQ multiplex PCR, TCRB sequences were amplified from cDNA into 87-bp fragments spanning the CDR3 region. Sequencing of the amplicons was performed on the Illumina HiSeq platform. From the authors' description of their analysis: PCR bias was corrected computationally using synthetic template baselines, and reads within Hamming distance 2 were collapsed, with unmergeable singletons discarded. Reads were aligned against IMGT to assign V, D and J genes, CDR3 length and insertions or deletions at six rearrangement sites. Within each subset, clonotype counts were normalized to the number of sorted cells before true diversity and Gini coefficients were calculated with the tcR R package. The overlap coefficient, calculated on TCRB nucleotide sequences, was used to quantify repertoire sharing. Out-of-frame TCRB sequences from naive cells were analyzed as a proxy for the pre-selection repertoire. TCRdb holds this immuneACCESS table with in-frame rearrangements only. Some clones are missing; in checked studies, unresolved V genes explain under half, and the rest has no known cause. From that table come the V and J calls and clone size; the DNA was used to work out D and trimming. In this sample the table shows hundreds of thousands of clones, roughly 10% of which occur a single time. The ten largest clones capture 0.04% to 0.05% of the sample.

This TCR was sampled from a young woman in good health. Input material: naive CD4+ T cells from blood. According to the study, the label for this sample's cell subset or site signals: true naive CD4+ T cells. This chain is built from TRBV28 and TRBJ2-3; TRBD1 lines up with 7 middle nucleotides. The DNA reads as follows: TGTGCCAGCGACAGGGTGAAGACACGGACGCAGTATTTT. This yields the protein CASDRVKTRTQYF.